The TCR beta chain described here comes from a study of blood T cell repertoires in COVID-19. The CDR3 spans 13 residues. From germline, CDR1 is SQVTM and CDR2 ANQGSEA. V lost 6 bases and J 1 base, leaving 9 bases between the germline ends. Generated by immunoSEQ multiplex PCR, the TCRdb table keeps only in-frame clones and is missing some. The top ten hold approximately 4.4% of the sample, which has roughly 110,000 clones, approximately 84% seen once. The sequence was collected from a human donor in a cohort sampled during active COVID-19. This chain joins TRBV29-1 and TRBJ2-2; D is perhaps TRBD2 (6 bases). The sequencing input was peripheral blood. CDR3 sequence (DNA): TGCAGCGTGCGGGAACAGAACACCGGGGAGCTGTTTTTT. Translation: CSVREQNTGELFF.